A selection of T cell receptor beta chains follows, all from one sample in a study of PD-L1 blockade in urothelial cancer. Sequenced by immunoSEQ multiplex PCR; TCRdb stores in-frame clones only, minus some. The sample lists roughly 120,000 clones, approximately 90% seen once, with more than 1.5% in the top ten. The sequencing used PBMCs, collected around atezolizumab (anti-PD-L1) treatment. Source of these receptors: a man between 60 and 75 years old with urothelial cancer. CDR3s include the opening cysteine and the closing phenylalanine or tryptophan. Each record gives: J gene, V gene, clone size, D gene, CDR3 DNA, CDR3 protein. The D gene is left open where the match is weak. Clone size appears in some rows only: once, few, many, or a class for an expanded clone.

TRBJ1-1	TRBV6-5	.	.	TGTGCCAGCAGTTACTCGAGCGGAGGGGTCGACACTGAAGCTTTCTTT	CASSYSSGGVDTEAFF
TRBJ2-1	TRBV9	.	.	TGTGCCAGCAGCGTCCTCGGCTCGGGGAGCTCCTACAATGAGCAGTTCTTC	CASSVLGSGSSYNEQFF
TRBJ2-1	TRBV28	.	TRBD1	TGTGCCAGCCCCGGACAGGGAATCTCCTACAATGAGCAGTTCTTC	CASPGQGISYNEQFF
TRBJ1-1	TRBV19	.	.	TGTGCCAGTACCCGAGGGCAGATGAACACTGAAGCTTTCTTT	CASTRGQMNTEAFF
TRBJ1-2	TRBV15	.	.	TGTGCCACCAGCAGAGATCCCGTCCCCCAGGATGACTACACCTTC	CATSRDPVPQDDYTF
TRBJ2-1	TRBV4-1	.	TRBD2	TGCGCCAGCAGCGACAGCGGGAGCTCCTACAATGAGCAGTTCTTC	CASSDSGSSYNEQFF
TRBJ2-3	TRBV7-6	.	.	TGTGCCAGCAGCCCCAGTGGCGGGACTAGCACAGATACGCAGTATTTT	CASSPSGGTSTDTQYF
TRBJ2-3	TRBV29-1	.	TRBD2	TGCAGCGCGCCGGGACTAGCGGGAGGGCGTACGAGCACAGATACGCAGTATTTT	CSAPGLAGGRTSTDTQYF
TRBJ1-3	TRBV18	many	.	TGTGCCAGCTCACCCATCGCAGTGGACACCATATATTTT	CASSPIAVDTIYF
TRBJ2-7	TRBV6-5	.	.	TGTGCCAGCAGTCGAGCGGCGGCGAGCTCCTACGAGCAGTACTTC	CASSRAAASSYEQYF
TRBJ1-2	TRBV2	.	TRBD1	TGTGCCAGCAGTTCCCGTAGGACAGGGGGCTTTGGCTACACCTTC	CASSSRRTGGFGYTF
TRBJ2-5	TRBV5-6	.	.	TGTGCCAGCAGCTTTGATTTTCAGGGGTGGAAGACCCAGTACTTC	CASSFDFQGWKTQYF
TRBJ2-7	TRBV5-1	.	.	TGCGCCAGCAGCTTGAACACCTACGAGCAGTACTTC	CASSLNTYEQYF
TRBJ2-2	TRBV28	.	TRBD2	TGTGCCAGCAGCTTGGACCTTGGACTAGCGGAAATCACCGGGGAGCTGTTTTTT	CASSLDLGLAEITGELFF
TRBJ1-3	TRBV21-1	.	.	TGTGCCAGCAGCAGTACGACAGGGGAGGTCGAAAACACCATATATTTT	CASSSTTGEVENTIYF
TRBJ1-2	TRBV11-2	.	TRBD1	TGTGCCAGCAGCTTAGGGACAGGGAGGTATGGCTACACCTTC	CASSLGTGRYGYTF
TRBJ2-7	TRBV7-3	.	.	TGTGCCAGCAGCTCTCATCATACCGGGACAAACGAGCAGTACTTC	CASSSHHTGTNEQYF
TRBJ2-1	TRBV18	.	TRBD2	TGTGCCAGCTCACCACCGGCGGGGGGGCGGAGCAATGAGCAGTTCTTC	CASSPPAGGRSNEQFF
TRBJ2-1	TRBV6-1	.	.	TGTGCCAGCAGTGGGCGTGGGAGCAATGAGCAGTTCTTC	CASSGRGSNEQFF
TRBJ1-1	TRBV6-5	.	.	TGTGCCAGCAGCAGAGCGGGGGCTGAAGCTTTCTTT	CASSRAGAEAFF
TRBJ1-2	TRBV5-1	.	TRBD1	TGCGCCAGCACATCGGGACAGGGTTTGGGATCGTATGGCTACACCTTC	CASTSGQGLGSYGYTF
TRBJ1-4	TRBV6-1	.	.	TGTGCCAGCAGTGAAGGGGCGGGTTCTAATGAAAAACTGTTTTTT	CASSEGAGSNEKLFF
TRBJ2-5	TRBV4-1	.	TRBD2	TGCGCCAGCAGCCAAGCCTTCGGAGCGGGGGTGGAGACCCAGTACTTC	CASSQAFGAGVETQYF
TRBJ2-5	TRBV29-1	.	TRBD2	TGCAGCGTTCCCCTAGGGGCGGGAGGGGGGCAAGAGACCCAGTACTTC	CSVPLGAGGGQETQYF
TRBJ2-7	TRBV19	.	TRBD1	TGTGCCAGTAGTGCGCCGGGACAGGGTCACTACGAGCAGTACTTC	CASSAPGQGHYEQYF
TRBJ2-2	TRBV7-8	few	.	TGTGCCAGCAGCTTCCTGAACACCGGGGAGCTGTTTTTT	CASSFLNTGELFF
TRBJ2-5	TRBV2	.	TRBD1	TGTGCCAGCAATCGACAGGGTAGGGAGACCCAGTACTTC	CASNRQGRETQYF
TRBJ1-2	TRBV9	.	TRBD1	TGTGCCAGCAGCGTAGAACCCGGGACAGGTCTCTATGGCTACACCTTC	CASSVEPGTGLYGYTF
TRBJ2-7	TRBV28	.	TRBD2	TGTGCCAGCAGCGCGACCAATCCGGGACTAGCGGGAGGAAGCTCCTACGAGCAGTACTTC	CASSATNPGLAGGSSYEQYF
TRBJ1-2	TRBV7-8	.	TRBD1	TGTGCCAGCAGCTTAGGAGGGACAGGGGAGGTATCTCGCGATGGCTACACCTTC	CASSLGGTGEVSRDGYTF
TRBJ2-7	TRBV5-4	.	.	TGTGCCAGCAGCCCCGGGACTTCGCTCTCCTACGAGCAGTACTTC	CASSPGTSLSYEQYF